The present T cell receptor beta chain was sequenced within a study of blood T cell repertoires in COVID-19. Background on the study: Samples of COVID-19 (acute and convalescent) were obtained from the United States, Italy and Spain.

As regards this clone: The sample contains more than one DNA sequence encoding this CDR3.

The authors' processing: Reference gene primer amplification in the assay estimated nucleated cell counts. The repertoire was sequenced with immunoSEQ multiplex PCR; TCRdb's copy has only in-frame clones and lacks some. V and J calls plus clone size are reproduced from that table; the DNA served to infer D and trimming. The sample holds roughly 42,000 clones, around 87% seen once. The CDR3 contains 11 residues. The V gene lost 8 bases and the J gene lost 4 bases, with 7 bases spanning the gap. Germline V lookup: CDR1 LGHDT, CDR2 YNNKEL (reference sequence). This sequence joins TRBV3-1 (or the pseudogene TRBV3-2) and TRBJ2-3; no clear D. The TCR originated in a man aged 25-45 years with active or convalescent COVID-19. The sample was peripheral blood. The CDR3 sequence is CASRGADTQYF. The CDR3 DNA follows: TGTGCCAGCCGAGGTGCAGATACGCAGTATTTT.